This is a list of T cell receptor beta chains from one sample in a study of memory CD4+ T cells and cytomegalovirus serostatus. Clones were read by immunoSEQ multiplex PCR, and TCRdb kept only the in-frame ones, dropping some. The sample records about 40,000 clones, around 79% being singletons. Sequences were obtained from memory CD4+ T cells from blood. Receptor source: an adult in good health and CMV-seronegative. Each CDR3 is given without its conserved first and last residue. Each record gives: J gene, V gene, clone size, CDR3 length, CDR3 protein. Clone sizes are given selectively: once, few, many, or a class where the clone is expanded.

>TRBJ1-2|TRBV5-1|-|13
ASSPGTGAPYGYT
>TRBJ1-2|TRBV5-6|-|13
ASSPIQGAAYGYT
>TRBJ1-3|TRBV6-5|-|13
ASSYDSGSGNTIY
>TRBJ2-7|TRBV7-9|-|12
ASSLAYGGYEQY
>TRBJ1-5|TRBV2|-|14
ASSELGQESYQPQH
>TRBJ2-5|TRBV7-3|-|14
ASSSGTSGGAETQY
>TRBJ2-3|TRBV6-4|-|12
ASRETHSTDTQY
>TRBJ1-2|TRBV11-2|-|11
ASSSRNSYGYT
>TRBJ1-1|TRBV18|few|10
ASSPRGHEAF
>TRBJ2-2|TRBV5-1|-|14
ASSWGLRTGTGELF
>TRBJ1-2|TRBV5-5|-|15
ASSLEGTGGSNYGYT
>TRBJ2-5|TRBV5-1|-|12
ASSFGRATETQY
>TRBJ1-1|TRBV11-2|few|11
ASSLVRFAEAF
>TRBJ1-1|TRBV27|few|14
ASSAQGARVNTEAF
>TRBJ2-5|TRBV7-3|-|15
ASSSGSGTGTGETQY
>TRBJ1-1|TRBV5-4|-|13
ASSLAGRGLIEAF
>TRBJ1-4|TRBV6-1|few|12
ASSETATNEKLF
>TRBJ2-6|TRBV5-1|-|14
ASSLVGGPGANVLT
>TRBJ1-3|TRBV7-2|-|15
ASSLGRTGISGNTIY
>TRBJ2-5|TRBV2|-|15
ASSESVAGGVQETQY
>TRBJ2-1|TRBV5-4|once|13
ASSSLAGLMDEQF